Following are 9 T cell receptor beta chains from one sample sequenced in a study of blood T cell repertoires in COVID-19. Only in-frame clones appear in the TCRdb table, and some are missing; sequencing was by immunoSEQ multiplex PCR. The table includes about 180,000 clones, 89% detected once. The sequenced material came from PBMCs or T cells enriched from blood (not recorded which). The source of these receptors is a woman aged 40-49 years with acute COVID-19.

The genes are TRBV5-8 and TRBJ1-2; D is possibly TRBD1 (6 bases). V dropped 3 bases and J dropped 2 bases, with 20 bases sitting between them. The V gene's germline CDR1 is SGHTS and CDR2 YDEGEE. CDR3 length: 17 amino acids. The CDR3 region has the DNA TGTGCCAGCAGCTCGACCGCACAGGGACCCCTAAACTATGGCTACACCTTC. Residues: CASSSTAQGPLNYGYTF.

This clone came up a few times. V gene TRBV5-1 combines with J gene TRBJ1-1; the D is unclear. Germline CDR1 reads SGHRS; CDR2 reads YFSETQ. The V end lost 3 bases, the J end lost 5 bases, and 14 bases lay between the germline ends. CDR3 length equals 14 residues. CDR3 amino acids: CASSWGTWETEAFF. Written as DNA, the CDR3 is TGCGCCAGCAGCTGGGGTACCTGGGAGACTGAAGCTTTCTTT.

This chain uses TRBV6-5 with TRBJ2-1; D possibly corresponds to TRBD2 (6 bases). Trimming took off 11 bases at V and 0 bases at J, with 14 bases between the two ends. Germline CDR1 reads MNHEY; CDR2 reads SVGAGI. The CDR3 spans 14 residues. DNA of the CDR3: TGTGCCGGCGGGGCGGGAAGCTCCTACAATGAGCAGTTCTTC. It encodes CAGGAGSSYNEQFF.

The chain employs TRBV4-1 and TRBJ2-7; 9 nucleotides align to TRBD1. The germline V gene has CDR1 MGHRA and CDR2 YSYEKL. Unmatched junction bases numbered 10, after V lost 4 bases and J lost 0 bases. This CDR3 is built from 17 residues. CDR3 nucleotide sequence: TGCGCCAGCAGCCGCGCCCGGACAGGGGATTTCTCCTACGAGCAGTACTTC. Translation: CASSRARTGDFSYEQYF.

The chain combines TRBV18 with TRBJ1-2; 12 bases are a match to TRBD1. Germline CDR1 KGHSH, CDR2 LQKENI. The CDR3 totals 17 residues. J was trimmed by 6 bases and V by 3 bases; bases with no gene match: 11. The chain's CDR3 is CASSPQSGTGGANGYTF. The CDR3 coding sequence is TGTGCCAGCTCACCTCAGTCCGGGACAGGGGGCGCAAATGGCTACACCTTC.

This chain connects TRBV27 to TRBJ2-1; TRBD1 agrees at 7 bases. The CDR3 covers 14 residues. The V gene's germline CDR1 is MNHEY and CDR2 SMNVEV (reference sequence). J lost 6 bases, V lost 6 bases, and 8 bases had no gene match. The CDR3: CASRIDRVSNEQFF. CDR3 nucleotide sequence: TGTGCCAGCAGAATTGACAGGGTCAGCAATGAGCAGTTCTTC.

The genes are TRBV9 and TRBJ2-3, with TRBD2 matching 9 bases. The CDR3 loop spans 16 amino acids. Germline V gene sequence: CDR1 SGDLS, CDR2 YYNGEE. V dropped 4 bases and J dropped 2; count of bases not matched to a gene: 8. CDR3 bases: TGTGCCAGCAGCCCTAAGGGCGGGGGGGCCACAGATACGCAGTATTTT. Translating it yields CASSPKGGGATDTQYF.

This chain uses TRBV9 with TRBJ2-3; TRBD2 agrees at 12 bases. This CDR3 region has 17 residues. J was trimmed by 2 bases and V by 3 bases; bases with no gene match: 7. CDR1 and CDR2 from the germline V gene are SGDLS and YYNGEE. CDR3 DNA: TGTGCCAGCAGCGGCAGGGGACTAGCGGGTTTCACAGATACGCAGTATTTT. This sequence encodes CASSGRGLAGFTDTQYF.

This clone was found once. J is TRBJ1-1 and V is TRBV18; 7 bases are a match to TRBD1. The CDR3 covers 15 residues. The germline gives CDR1 KGHSH, CDR2 LQKENI. Unmatched junction bases numbered 7, after V lost 2 bases and J lost 4 bases. The CDR3 coding sequence is TGTGCCAGCTCACCAAATCTCCAGGGGGGCACTGAAGCTTTCTTT. Amino acid sequence: CASSPNLQGGTEAFF.